This T cell receptor (beta chain) was retrieved from a study of patients and donors after allogeneic stem cell transplantation. This clonotype turned up a few times. TCRdb recomputed calls from the RT-PCR reads with MiXCR, one row per CDR3 protein. In the table there are about 960,000 distinct CDR3 sequences, 15% to 20% of which are singletons. Germline-derived CDR1 and CDR2 are SGHTA and FQGNSA. The CDR3 consists of 15 residues. V was trimmed by 5 bases and J by 2 bases, leaving 15 bases between them. Input material: blood, either unsorted or a sorted T cell fraction (not recorded which). The clonotype originates from a human donor who was either an allogeneic HSCT recipient or a stem cell or donor lymphocyte infusion donor (not recorded which). It is not recorded whose cells these are; they may come from a transplant donor. This chain links TRBV7-2 with TRBJ1-2, with D maybe TRBD1 (6 bases). The CDR3 loop reads CASSLRRGANYGYTF. The CDR3 DNA is TGTGCCAGCAGCCTCAGGAGGGGGGCAAACTATGGCTACACCTTC.